These 20 T cell receptor beta chains originate from one sample sequenced in a study of post-analysis software for immune sequencing data. The TCR beta cDNA libraries contained unique molecular identifiers. From the PCR reads, TCRdb called clonotypes with MiXCR, one entry per CDR3 protein. In the table there are 150,000 or so distinct CDR3 sequences, roughly 40% of which are singletons. The sequencing used blood, collected after autologous hematopoietic stem cell transplantation. These receptors came from a girl under 18 with multiple sclerosis.

The table lists this clonotype with a few counts. The V gene is TRBV15, the J gene TRBJ2-7; 9 nucleotides match TRBD1. Germline-derived CDR1 and CDR2 are LNHNV and YYDKDF (reference sequence). The ends lost 4 bases at V and 2 bases at J; junction bases unmatched: 6. CDR3 size: 15 residues. CDR3 loop: CATSTGTGKTYEQYF. As DNA, the CDR3 is TGTGCCACCAGCACGGGGACAGGGAAGACCTACGAGCAGTACTTC.

This chain links TRBV20-1 with TRBJ2-6; D is unresolved. The CDR3 length is 14 residues. Germline CDR1 is DFQATT and CDR2 is SNEGSKA (reference sequence). Trimming cost V 5 bases and J 0 bases, with 8 bases left between them. CDR3 nucleotides: TGCAGTGCTCGAACCATCTCTGGGGCCAACGTCCTGACTTTC. It encodes CSARTISGANVLTF.

The chain uses TRBV6-1 and TRBJ2-4; D unresolved. The DNA matches TRBJ2-7 better at its end, which makes the J call doubtful. The CDR3 consists of 14 residues. The V gene's germline CDR1 is MNHNS and CDR2 SASEGT. In DNA, the CDR3 is TGTGCCAGCAGACCCGGCGGAACGAACTACGAGCAGTACTTC. Translating it yields CASRPGGTNYEQYF.

J is TRBJ1-5 and V is TRBV7-8, with a tentative D call TRBD1 (5 bases). The V gene's germline CDR1 is SGHVS and CDR2 FQNEAQ. Between the trimmed V and J ends, which lost 5 bases and 11 bases, there was a span of 13 bases. There are 12 residues in the CDR3. This CDR3 reads CASSPPGGAQHF. The CDR3 bases are TGTGCCAGCAGCCCCCCAGGAGGGGCCCAGCATTTT.

At least ten counts were recorded for this clonotype. The chain joins TRBV27 to TRBJ2-7, with D perhaps matching TRBD2 (7 bases). This CDR3 comprises 13 residues. Deletions cut 2 bases from V and 5 bases from J, with 10 bases between. CDR1 and CDR2 from the germline V gene are MNHEY and SMNVEV (reference sequence). The CDR3 DNA reads as TGTGCCAGCAGTTTAGGGGGGGGCAACGAGCAGTACTTC. As protein: CASSLGGGNEQYF.

This clonotype was counted ten times or more. V usage is TRBV7-2 and J usage is TRBJ2-5; D not certain. The CDR3 extends over 14 amino acids. Germline CDR1 reads SGHTA; CDR2 reads FQGNSA. The V and J ends lost 5 bases and 1 base respectively, with 11 bases between them. CDR3 bases: TGTGCCAGCAGCCCATGGATTATCCAAGAGACCCAGTACTTC. It specifies CASSPWIIQETQYF.

To note about this clonotype: At one boundary the junction diverges from the germline segment, which might be a read error. V usage is TRBV10-3 and J usage is TRBJ1-1; tentative D call: TRBD1 (6 bases). Germline CDR1 ENHRY, CDR2 SYGVKD. This CDR3 spans 18 amino acids. DNA for the CDR3: TGTGCCATCGGTTCTTCGTCTGTAGCGAAACCTAGGGACACTGGAGCTTTCTTT. It specifies CAIGSSSVAKPRDTGAFF.

This chain uses TRBV5-1 with TRBJ2-7, with 10 bases fitting TRBD2. J was trimmed by 0 bases and V by 3 bases; bases with no gene match: 3. This CDR3 has 15 residues. CDR1 is SGHRS, CDR2 YFSETQ, per germline. The CDR3 is CASSSGLAISYEQYF. CDR3 in DNA: TGCGCCAGCAGCTCGGGACTAGCGATCTCCTACGAGCAGTACTTC. Full variable domain (remainder filled in from reference TRBV5-1 and TRBJ2-7): KAGVTQTPRYLIKTRGQQVTLSCSPISGHRSVSWYQQTPGQGLQFLFEYFSETQRNKGNFPGRFSGRQFSNSRSEMNVSTLELGDSALYLCASSSGLAISYEQYFGPGTRLTVT.

On this clonotype: A single base separates this from a much larger clone, so it may be a read error. The chain is built from TRBV27 and TRBJ2-5; 9 nucleotides line up with TRBD2. Germline lookup yields CDR1 MNHEY and CDR2 SMNVEV (reference sequence). The CDR3 loop spans 16 amino acids. In DNA form, the CDR3 reads TGTGCCAGCAGGTTATCCCTAGCGGGATGGGGGGAGACCCAGTACTTC. Translation gives CASRLSLAGWGETQYF.

Ten or more counts support this clonotype. CDR3 in amino acids: CASSPRLTYEQYF. CDR3 DNA: TGTGCCAGCAGCCCACGACTAACCTACGAGCAGTACTTC. V is TRBV7-9 and J is TRBJ2-7; a weak D match, TRBD2 (5 bases). The ends were cut back, 5 bases at V and 2 bases at J, with 10 bases in the middle. The V gene's germline CDR1 is SEHNR and CDR2 FQNEAQ (reference sequence). The CDR3 is 13 amino acids.

This clonotype came up many times. The chain carries TRBV5-1 and TRBJ2-1, with 10 positions matching TRBD1. This CDR3 spans 13 amino acids. Per germline, CDR1 SGHRS and CDR2 YFSETQ. V lost 7 bases to trimming and J lost 5 bases; unmatched junction nucleotides: 3. CDR3 loop: CASWGTGDNEQFF. The CDR3 DNA sequence: TGCGCCAGCTGGGGGACAGGGGACAATGAGCAGTTCTTC.

This clonotype was observed a handful of times. This chain joins TRBV7-9 and TRBJ1-2, with TRBD1 identical over 7 bases. The V segment lost 5 bases and the J segment 2 bases; nucleotides outside the gene matches: 2. In germline, CDR1 is SEHNR, CDR2 FQNEAQ (reference sequence). This CDR3 region has 13 residues. In DNA, the CDR3 is TGTGCCAGCAGCCAACAGGGGAACTATGGCTACACCTTC. Amino acid sequence: CASSQQGNYGYTF. Full variable domain (remainder filled in from reference TRBV7-9 and TRBJ1-2): DTGVSQNPRHKITKRGQNVTFRCDPISEHNRLYWYRQTLGQGPEFLTYFQNEAQLEKSRLLSDRFSAERPKGSFSTLEIQRTEQGDSAMYLCASSQQGNYGYTFGSGTRLTVV.

The rearrangement joins TRBV2 to TRBJ1-5; 10 bases match TRBD1. This CDR3 has 17 amino acids. V lost 2 bases and J lost 2; bases outside the gene matches: 6. Germline lookup yields CDR1 SNHLY and CDR2 FYNNEI. This CDR3 is CASSERSGTGGNQPQHF. CDR3 nucleotide sequence: TGTGCCAGCAGTGAACGATCCGGGACAGGGGGCAATCAGCCCCAGCATTTT. The full variable domain, rest sourced from reference TRBV2 and TRBJ1-5, is EPEVTQTPSHQVTQMGQEVILRCVPISNHLYFYWYRQILGQKVEFLVSFYNNEISEKSEIFDDQFSVERPDGSNFTLKIRSTKLEDSAMYFCASSERSGTGGNQPQHFGDGTRLSIL.

This clonotype appeared once. This chain connects TRBV7-3 to TRBJ2-2; D is unresolved. CDR3 length equals 13 residues. Germline CDR1 and CDR2: SGHTA and FQGTGA. The V end lost 1 base, the J end lost 4 bases, and 4 bases lay between the germline ends. CDR3 coding DNA: TGTGCCAGCAGCTTAAGTCGCACCGGGGAGCTGTTTTTT. Translation: CASSLSRTGELFF.

This rearrangement joins TRBV20-1 to TRBJ1-1; TRBD1 matches at 8 bases. Germline V lookup: CDR1 DFQATT, CDR2 SNEGSKA (reference sequence). V trimming: 2 bases; J trimming: 5 bases; junction bases outside the gene matches: 16. The CDR3 sequence is 17 residues long. CDR3 coding DNA: TGCAGTGCTAGAAGGGGACCCGGGGGACAGGTTGCTACTGAAGCTTTCTTT. Protein: CSARRGPGGQVATEAFF.

The chain is built from TRBV6-5 and TRBJ2-1; the D gene could be TRBD1 or TRBD2 (5 bases each). Germline CDR1 is MNHEY and CDR2 is SVGAGI. This CDR3 is built from 13 residues. The germline V and J ends were trimmed by 4 bases and 10 bases, with 14 bases remaining between them. The CDR3 sequence is CASSSLWDPEQFF. CDR3 coding DNA: TGTGCCAGCAGTTCCCTTTGGGACCCCGAGCAGTTCTTC.

The chain is built from TRBV27 and TRBJ2-3; D gene unclear. CDR3 length equals 15 residues. Germline CDR1 MNHEY, CDR2 SMNVEV (reference sequence). With 7 bases removed from V and 0 bases from J, the gap between germline ends came to 14 bases. Written as DNA, the CDR3 is TGTGCCAGCACCCTGCAAGATCCTAGCACAGATACGCAGTATTTT. Its translation is CASTLQDPSTDTQYF.

This clonotype was observed a few times. The chain recombines TRBV6-6 with TRBJ1-2, with D uncertain. The CDR3 runs to 13 residues. Germline-derived CDR1 and CDR2 are MNHNY and SVGAGI (reference sequence). V lost 0 bases, J lost 5 bases, and 7 bases lay in between. CDR3 loop: CASSYSIAYGYTF. For the CDR3, the DNA is TGTGCCAGCAGTTACTCGATCGCTTATGGCTACACCTTC.

This clonotype was detected once. The CDR3 coding sequence is TGTGCCAGCAGCCTCGTGGGCGGGACTGTGAATGAGCAGTTCTTC. It encodes CASSLVGGTVNEQFF. V gene TRBV3-1 combines with J gene TRBJ2-1; possibly TRBD2 for D (6 bases). Germline V gene data show CDR1 as LGHDT and CDR2 as YNNKEL (reference sequence). There are 15 residues in the CDR3. V lost 4 bases and J lost 7, with 17 bases in between.

In its sample, this clonotype was seen a few times. The chain has TRBV5-1 and TRBJ2-7, with 12 bases lining up with TRBD1. Per germline, CDR1 SGHRS and CDR2 YFSETQ. The CDR3 has 16 amino acids. V dropped 4 bases and J dropped 6; count of bases not matched to a gene: 11. The CDR3: CASSSALGQGASEQYF. The CDR3 DNA reads TGCGCCAGCAGCAGCGCCCTGGGACAGGGGGCATCCGAGCAGTACTTC.